These 20 T cell receptor beta chains share one sample of origin, sequenced in a study of cytomegalovirus exposure and HLA in healthy donors. The PCR used 60 Vbeta and 13 Jbeta primers. The protocol was immunoSEQ multiplex PCR, while the TCRdb copy is restricted to in-frame clones and leaves out a portion. The table has about 100,000 clones, roughly 82% seen once; the top ten hold 1.2%. The sequenced sample consisted of PBMCs. Receptors originate from a woman between 18 and 30 years old in good health and CMV-seronegative.

The chain recombines TRBV6-1 with TRBJ2-1, with 8 bases that match TRBD2. Trimming took 6 bases from V and 7 from J; bases not matched to a gene: 11. The CDR3 extends over 15 amino acids. CDR1 MNHNS and CDR2 SASEGT come from the germline V gene. The CDR3, as DNA: TGTGCCAGCAGGGGGTATCACCGGGGGGGGAATGAGCAGTTCTTC. It is translated as CASRGYHRGGNEQFF.

This clone came up once. The J gene is TRBJ2-7, the V gene TRBV19; D gene ambiguous. CDR3 length: 13 amino acids. V lost 5 bases to trimming and J lost 5 bases, with 13 bases between them. CDR1 is LNHDA and CDR2 is SQIVND in the germline V gene (reference sequence). CDR3 DNA sequence: TGTGCCAGTAGTGGCCGTTTTAAAGACGAGCAGTACTTC. This sequence encodes CASSGRFKDEQYF.

Comment on this clone: Germline is not matched at one junction end, which may reflect a read error. This sequence joins TRBV11-2 and TRBJ1-6; D may be TRBD1 (6 bases). The germline CDR1 and CDR2 sequences are SGHAT and FQNNGV. CDR3 length: 16 residues. CDR3 DNA sequence: TGTGCCAGCAGCCATACTCCGGGACATTATAATTCACCCCCCCACTTT. Translated, it gives CASSHTPGHYNSPPHF.

This rearrangement joins TRBV6-5 to TRBJ2-1, with 8 bases fitting TRBD2. This CDR3 contains 15 residues. In germline, CDR1 is MNHEY, CDR2 SVGAGI. Trimming removed 4 bases from V and 6 bases from J; junction bases left unmatched: 8. The DNA of the CDR3 is TGTGCCAGCAGTTCCCGGGGACTAGTGTTCAATGAGCAGTTCTTC. Translating gives CASSSRGLVFNEQFF.

The chain links TRBV28 to TRBJ1-5; D remains ambiguous. Germline CDR1 MDHEN, CDR2 SYDVKM. The CDR3 extends over 16 amino acids. V was cut by 2 bases and J by 0 bases, with 11 bases left in between. CDR3 coding DNA: TGTGCCAGCAGTTTAGAGGCATCGTATAGCAATCAGCCCCAGCATTTT. Its translation: CASSLEASYSNQPQHF.

The chain carries TRBV11-2 and TRBJ2-1; TRBD2 agrees at 10 bases. The CDR3 covers 17 residues. After removal of 1 base from V and 0 bases from J, the junction contained 3 bases not matched to a gene. Germline V gene lookup returns CDR1 SGHAT and CDR2 FQNNGV. The CDR3 sequence is CASSLVVAGGSYNEQFF. CDR3 nucleotides: TGTGCCAGCAGCTTAGTGGTAGCGGGAGGCTCCTACAATGAGCAGTTCTTC. The full variable domain, rest sourced from reference TRBV11-2 and TRBJ2-1, is EAGVAQSPRYKIIEKRQSVAFWCNPISGHATLYWYQQILGQGPKLLIQFQNNGVVDDSQLPKDRFSAERLKGVDSTLKIQPAKLEDSAVYLCASSLVVAGGSYNEQFFGPGTRLTVL.

The rearrangement joins TRBV6-5 to TRBJ2-7; 7 nucleotides line up with TRBD2. CDR1 MNHEY and CDR2 SVGAGI come from the germline V gene. The CDR3 runs 13 residues. The junction had 2 bases not matched to a gene; V was cut back by 0 bases and J by 6 bases. DNA of the CDR3: TGTGCCAGCAGTTACTCTGAGCGGGGCGAGCAGTACTTC. This encodes CASSYSERGEQYF.

V usage is TRBV19 and J usage is TRBJ2-5; 11 bases align to TRBD1. V lost 5 bases, J lost 5 bases, and 7 bases stayed unmatched. The germline CDR1 and CDR2 sequences are LNHDA and SQIVND (reference sequence). This CDR3 has 15 residues. As DNA, the CDR3 is TGTGCCAGTAGTGTCCGGGACAGGGGGAGCGAGACCCAGTACTTC. Residues: CASSVRDRGSETQYF.

The chain recombines TRBV30 with TRBJ2-5; TRBD2 is a possible D gene (6 bases). The germline V and J ends were trimmed by 2 bases and 0 bases, with 7 bases remaining between them. Germline CDR1 is GTSNPN and CDR2 is SVGIG (reference sequence). The CDR3 is 13 residues long. Written as DNA, the CDR3 is TGTGCCTGGAGTCGGGGGTACCAAGAGACCCAGTACTTC. Its protein is CAWSRGYQETQYF. Full variable domain (rest looked up from reference TRBV30 and TRBJ2-5): SQTIHQWPATLVQPVGSPLSLECTVEGTSNPNLYWYRQAAGRGLQLLFYSVGIGQISSEVPQNLSASRPQDRQFILSSKKLLLSDSGFYLCAWSRGYQETQYFGPGTRLLVL.

V usage is TRBV28 and J usage is TRBJ1-3; 8 bases fit TRBD1. The CDR3 is 15 residues long. Germline CDR1 is MDHEN and CDR2 is SYDVKM. V gave up 6 bases and J gave up 6 bases; unmatched junction bases: 10. CDR3 region: CASRDTGGILNTIYF. CDR3 coding DNA: TGTGCCAGCAGGGATACAGGGGGGATTCTAAACACCATATATTTT.

V and J are TRBV28 and TRBJ1-2; D not resolved. Per the germline V gene, CDR1 is MDHEN and CDR2 is SYDVKM. V was pared by 8 bases and J by 4 bases, with 11 bases between. This CDR3 spans 12 amino acids. The CDR3 DNA is TGTGCCAGCGGAGGCTACTTCTATGGCTACACCTTC. As protein: CASGGYFYGYTF.

V gene TRBV7-6 combines with J gene TRBJ2-7, with a possible D match to TRBD2 (5 bases). CDR3 length equals 15 residues. Trimming took 5 bases from V and 0 from J, leaving 14 bases between them. Germline V gene sequence: CDR1 SGHVS, CDR2 FNYEAQ. The CDR3 loop reads CASSVSSHSSYEQYF. In DNA form, the CDR3 reads TGTGCCAGCAGCGTCTCTAGCCATAGCTCCTACGAGCAGTACTTC.

The chain links TRBV6-6 to TRBJ1-1; D gene ambiguous. Trimming stripped 0 bases from V and 5 bases from J, with 10 bases between. CDR1 is MNHNY and CDR2 is SVGAGI in the germline V gene (reference sequence). This CDR3 comprises 14 residues. Here the CDR3 reads CASSYSNRETEAFF. The CDR3 DNA follows: TGTGCCAGCAGTTACTCTAACCGGGAGACTGAAGCTTTCTTT.

The chain uses TRBV18 and TRBJ2-1, with 11 positions matching TRBD2. V shed 6 bases and J 7 bases; nucleotides not matched to a gene: 5. This CDR3 region has 14 residues. CDR1 and CDR2 (germline): KGHSH, LQKENI. CDR3 nucleotides: TGTGCCAGCTCCCTAGCGGGAGGCAGTAATGAGCAGTTCTTC. It encodes CASSLAGGSNEQFF. The entire variable domain, with the rest obtained from reference TRBV18 and TRBJ2-1, is as follows: NAGVMQNPRHLVRRRGQEARLRCSPMKGHSHVYWYRQLPEEGLKFMVYLQKENIIDESGMPKERFSAEFPKEGPSILRIQQVVRGDSAAYFCASSLAGGSNEQFFGPGTRLTVL.

V gene TRBV2 combines with J gene TRBJ2-5, with a tentative D call TRBD1 (5 bases). The germline V and J ends were trimmed by 2 bases and 3 bases, with 7 bases remaining between them. Germline CDR1 is SNHLY and CDR2 is FYNNEI. The CDR3 runs 13 residues. The CDR3 sequence: CASSESREETQYF. Here the CDR3 DNA reads TGTGCCAGCAGTGAAAGCAGGGAAGAGACCCAGTACTTC.

The chain is built from TRBV28 and TRBJ2-7; possible D gene TRBD2, 5 bases. The CDR3 covers 15 residues. V was shortened by 6 bases and J by 3 bases, with 18 bases between the two germline ends. The germline V gene encodes CDR1 MDHEN and CDR2 SYDVKM. CDR3 in amino acids: CASRFEDSGIYEQYF. The CDR3 nucleotides read TGTGCCAGCAGATTTGAGGACTCCGGCATCTACGAGCAGTACTTC.

This sequence joins TRBV27 and TRBJ1-1; D is unclear. The V and J ends lost 1 base and 1 base respectively, with 7 bases between them. Germline CDR1 MNHEY, CDR2 SMNVEV (reference sequence). The length of the CDR3 is 14 residues. Here the CDR3 DNA reads TGTGCCAGCAGTTTATGGGCAGGGAACACTGAAGCTTTCTTT. It encodes CASSLWAGNTEAFF.

This chain uses TRBV5-1 with TRBJ2-1; D is perhaps TRBD1 (5 bases). This CDR3 is 12 amino acids long. Trimming took 4 bases from V and 4 from J, leaving 6 bases between them. CDR1 is SGHRS, CDR2 YFSETQ, per germline. As DNA, the CDR3 is TGCGCCAGCAGCCCAGGGTACAATGAGCAGTTCTTC. Translated, it gives CASSPGYNEQFF.

The rearrangement joins TRBV28 to TRBJ2-3; 7 bases are a match to TRBD2. The J segment lost 2 bases and the V segment lost 6 bases, leaving 8 bases of the junction unmatched. Germline values: CDR1 MDHEN, CDR2 SYDVKM. The CDR3 is made up of 15 amino acids. CDR3 coding DNA: TGTGCCAGCAGCAGCGGGGAGAGAAACACAGATACGCAGTATTTT. This gives the protein CASSSGERNTDTQYF. The complete variable domain, with remaining parts taken from reference TRBV28 and TRBJ2-3, reads DVKVTQSSRYLVKRTGEKVFLECVQDMDHENMFWYRQDPGLGLRLIYFSYDVKMKEKGDIPEGYSVSREKKERFSLILESASTNQTSMYLCASSSGERNTDTQYFGPGTRLTVL.

A note on this clone: The same CDR3 can be traced to other DNA sequences in this sample. This chain links TRBV7-2 with TRBJ2-7, with TRBD1 matching over 7 bases. CDR1 is SGHTA, CDR2 FQGNSA, per germline. There are 18 residues in the CDR3. J lost 2 bases, V lost 5 bases, and 18 bases had no gene match. This CDR3 is CASSLASTGDQNPYEQYF. CDR3 coding DNA: TGTGCCAGCAGCCTGGCTAGCACAGGGGACCAGAACCCCTACGAGCAGTACTTC.